Here is one T cell receptor beta chain with its context. The table lists this clone with a count of one. What this receptor recognizes is not known. Base-call qualities are not available, and no considerably larger clone is one nucleotide away. This entry is derived from a study of T cell changes during pregnancy in multiple sclerosis (dated by TCRdb to about 2019). For the study in its entirety: In women with multiple sclerosis, the researchers looked at how the T cell repertoire shifted as pregnancy progressed.

Trimming costs V 3 bases and J 3 bases, and their ends lie 8 bases apart. CDR1 and CDR2 are drawn from the germline V gene (reference sequence): GTSNPN, SVGIG. Reading from cysteine to phenylalanine, the CDR3 counts 12 amino acids. The entry retains the CDR3 DNA only, 36 bases that are in frame from base 1. The protocol used for the library was the immunoSEQ multiplex PCR assay. TCRdb mirrors the immuneACCESS table, restricted to in-frame sequences. Some clones are absent from its copies; in checked studies, under half trace to an unresolved V gene, and the reason for the others is unknown. The sample table shows about 47,000 clones, and almost 95% are seen once. Approximately 2.2% of the sample lies in the top ten.

The V and J segments used are TRBV30 and TRBJ1-2; the D gene is not confidently resolved. Sequenced material: peripheral blood, taken in the third trimester of pregnancy. This sequence was found in a female donor with multiple sclerosis, enrolled in a pregnancy study. The nucleotides are TGTGCCTGGAGCGGAACAGACTATGGCTACACCTTC. This is translated as CAWSGTDYGYTF. Reference TRBV30 and TRBJ1-2 genes cover what lies past the CDR3, so the full variable domain is SQTIHQWPATLVQPVGSPLSLECTVEGTSNPNLYWYRQAAGRGLQLLFYSVGIGQISSEVPQNLSASRPQDRQFILSSKKLLLSDSGFYLCAWSGTDYGYTFGSGTRLTVV.